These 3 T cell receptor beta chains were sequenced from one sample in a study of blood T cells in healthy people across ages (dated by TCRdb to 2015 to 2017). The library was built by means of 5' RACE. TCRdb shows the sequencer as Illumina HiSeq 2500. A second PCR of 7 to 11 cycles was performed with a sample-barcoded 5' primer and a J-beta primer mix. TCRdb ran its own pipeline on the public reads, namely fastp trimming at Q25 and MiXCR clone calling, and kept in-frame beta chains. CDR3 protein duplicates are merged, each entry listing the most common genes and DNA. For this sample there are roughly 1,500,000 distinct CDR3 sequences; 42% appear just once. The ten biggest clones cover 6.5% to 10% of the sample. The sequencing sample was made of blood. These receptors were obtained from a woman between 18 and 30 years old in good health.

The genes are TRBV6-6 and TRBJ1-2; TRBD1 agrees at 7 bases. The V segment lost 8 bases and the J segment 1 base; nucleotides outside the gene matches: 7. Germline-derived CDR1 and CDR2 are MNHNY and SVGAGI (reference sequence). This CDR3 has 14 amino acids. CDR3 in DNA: TGTGCCAGCGGCCAGGGGGTGGTTAACTATGGCTACACCTTC. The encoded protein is CASGQGVVNYGYTF.

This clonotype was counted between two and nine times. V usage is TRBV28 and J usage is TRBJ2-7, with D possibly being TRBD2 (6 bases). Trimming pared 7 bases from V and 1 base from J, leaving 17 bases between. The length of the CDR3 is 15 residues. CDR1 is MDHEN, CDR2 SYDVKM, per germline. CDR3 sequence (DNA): TGTGCCAGCACCTTTTTGGCGGGGAAGTCCTACGAGCAGTACTTC. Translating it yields CASTFLAGKSYEQYF.

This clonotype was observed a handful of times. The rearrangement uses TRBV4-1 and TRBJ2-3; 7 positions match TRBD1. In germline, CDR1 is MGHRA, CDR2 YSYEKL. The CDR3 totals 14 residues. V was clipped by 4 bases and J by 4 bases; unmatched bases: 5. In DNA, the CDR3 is TGCGCCAGCAGCCTAGGACAGGACGCAGATACGCAGTATTTT. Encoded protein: CASSLGQDADTQYF.